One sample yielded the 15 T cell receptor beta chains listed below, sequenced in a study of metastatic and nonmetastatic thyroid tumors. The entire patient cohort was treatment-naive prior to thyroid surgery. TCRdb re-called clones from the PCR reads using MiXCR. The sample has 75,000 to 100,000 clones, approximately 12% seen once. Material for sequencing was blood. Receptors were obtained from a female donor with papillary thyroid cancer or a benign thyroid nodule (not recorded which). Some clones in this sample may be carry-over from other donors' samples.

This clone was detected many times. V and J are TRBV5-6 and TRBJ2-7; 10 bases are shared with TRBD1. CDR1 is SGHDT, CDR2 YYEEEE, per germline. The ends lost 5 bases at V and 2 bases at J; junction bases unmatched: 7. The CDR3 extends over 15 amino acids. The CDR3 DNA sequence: TGTGCCAGCAGACCCGGGACAGGGGTCCCCTACGAGCAGTACTTC. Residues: CASRPGTGVPYEQYF. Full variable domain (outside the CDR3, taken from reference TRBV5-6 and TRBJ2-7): DAGVTQSPTHLIKTRGQQVTLRCSPKSGHDTVSWYQQALGQGPQFIFQYYEEEERQRGNFPDRFSGHQFPNYSSELNVNALLLGDSALYLCASRPGTGVPYEQYFGPGTRLTVT.

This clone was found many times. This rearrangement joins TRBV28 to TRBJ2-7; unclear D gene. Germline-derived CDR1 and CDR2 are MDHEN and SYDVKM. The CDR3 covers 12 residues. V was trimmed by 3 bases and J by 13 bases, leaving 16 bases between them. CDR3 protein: CASSLPGGRVYF. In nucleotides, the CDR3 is TGTGCCAGCAGTTTGCCGGGCGGACGAGTTTACTTC.

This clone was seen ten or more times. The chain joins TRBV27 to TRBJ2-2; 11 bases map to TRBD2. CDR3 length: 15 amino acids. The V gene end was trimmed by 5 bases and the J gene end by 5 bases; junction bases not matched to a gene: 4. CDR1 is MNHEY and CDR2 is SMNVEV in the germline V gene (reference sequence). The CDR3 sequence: CASSHSGRGTGELFF. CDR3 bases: TGTGCCAGCAGTCATAGCGGGAGGGGAACCGGGGAGCTGTTTTTT.

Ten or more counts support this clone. CDR3 protein: CATSMGQGAYEQYF. As DNA, the CDR3 is TGTGCCACCAGCATGGGGCAGGGGGCCTACGAGCAGTACTTC. The chain has TRBV15 and TRBJ2-7; 7 nucleotides agree with TRBD1. Per the germline V gene, CDR1 is LNHNV and CDR2 is YYDKDF (reference sequence). V was pared by 4 bases and J by 2 bases, with 5 bases of the junction left unmatched. The CDR3 extends over 14 amino acids.

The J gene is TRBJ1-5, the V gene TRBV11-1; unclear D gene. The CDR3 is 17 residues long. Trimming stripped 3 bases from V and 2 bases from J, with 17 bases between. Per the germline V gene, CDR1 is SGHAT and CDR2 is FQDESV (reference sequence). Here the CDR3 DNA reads TGTGCCAGCAGCTTGTCCAGGTCGGGTTCGGGCAATCAGCCCCAGCATTTT. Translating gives CASSLSRSGSGNQPQHF.

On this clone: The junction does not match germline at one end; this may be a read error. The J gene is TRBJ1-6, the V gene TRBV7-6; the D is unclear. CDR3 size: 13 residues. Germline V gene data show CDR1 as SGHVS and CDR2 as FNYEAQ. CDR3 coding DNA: TGTGCCAGCATCTTAGGTGAAGTTTCACCCCTCCACTTT. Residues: CASILGEVSPLHF.

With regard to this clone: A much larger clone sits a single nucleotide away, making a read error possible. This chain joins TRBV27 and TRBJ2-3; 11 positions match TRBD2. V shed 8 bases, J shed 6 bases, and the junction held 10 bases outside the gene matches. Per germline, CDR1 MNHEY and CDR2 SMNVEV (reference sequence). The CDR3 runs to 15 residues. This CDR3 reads CASLLLAGVWDTQYF. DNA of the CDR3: TGTGCCAGCCTACTACTAGCGGGAGTTTGGGATACGCAGTATTTT.

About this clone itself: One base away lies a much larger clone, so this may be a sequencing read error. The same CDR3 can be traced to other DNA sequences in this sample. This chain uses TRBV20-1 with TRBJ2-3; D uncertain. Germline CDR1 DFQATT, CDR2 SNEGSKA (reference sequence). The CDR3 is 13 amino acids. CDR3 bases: TGCAGTGCTAGAGCCTCAGGCCCAGATACACAGTATTTT. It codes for CSARASGPDTQYF.

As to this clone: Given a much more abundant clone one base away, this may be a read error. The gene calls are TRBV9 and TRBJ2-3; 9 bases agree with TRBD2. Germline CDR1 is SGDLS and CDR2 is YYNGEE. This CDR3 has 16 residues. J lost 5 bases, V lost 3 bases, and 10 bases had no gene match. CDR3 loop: CASSAGLATNIDTQYF. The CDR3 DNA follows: TGTGCCAGCAGCGCCGGACTAGCGACTAACATAGATACGCAGTATTTT.

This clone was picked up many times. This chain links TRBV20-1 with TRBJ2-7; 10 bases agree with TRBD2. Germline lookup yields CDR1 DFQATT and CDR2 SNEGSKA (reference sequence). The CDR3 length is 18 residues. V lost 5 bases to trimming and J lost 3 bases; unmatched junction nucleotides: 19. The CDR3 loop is CSAEHPHRLAGVFYEQYF. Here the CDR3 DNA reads TGCAGTGCTGAACATCCCCACCGCCTAGCGGGAGTGTTCTACGAGCAGTACTTC.

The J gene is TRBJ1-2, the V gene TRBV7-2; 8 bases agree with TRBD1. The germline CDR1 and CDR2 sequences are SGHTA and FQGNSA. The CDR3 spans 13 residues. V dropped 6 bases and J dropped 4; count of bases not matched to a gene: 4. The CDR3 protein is CASSRDRRYGYTF. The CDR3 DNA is TGTGCCAGCAGTCGGGACAGGCGCTATGGCTACACCTTC.

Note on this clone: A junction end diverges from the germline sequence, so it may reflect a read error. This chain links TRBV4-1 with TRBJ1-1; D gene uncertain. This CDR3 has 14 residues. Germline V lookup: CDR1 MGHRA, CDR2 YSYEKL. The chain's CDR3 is CASSQDHLGTEALF. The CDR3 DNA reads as TGCGCCAGCAGCCAAGATCACCTGGGCACTGAAGCTTTATTT.

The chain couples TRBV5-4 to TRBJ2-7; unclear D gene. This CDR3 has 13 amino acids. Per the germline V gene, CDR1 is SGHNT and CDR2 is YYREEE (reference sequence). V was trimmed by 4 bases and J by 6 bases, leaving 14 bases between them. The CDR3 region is CASSIDPATEQYF. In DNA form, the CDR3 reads TGTGCCAGCAGCATTGACCCGGCGACCGAGCAGTACTTC.

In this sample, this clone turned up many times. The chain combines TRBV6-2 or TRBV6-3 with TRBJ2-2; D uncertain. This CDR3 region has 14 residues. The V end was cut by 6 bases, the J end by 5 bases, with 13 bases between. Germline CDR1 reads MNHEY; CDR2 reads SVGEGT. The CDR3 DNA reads TGTGCCAGCAGCCCTAATTTAGGGACCGGGGAGCTGTTTTTT. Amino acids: CASSPNLGTGELFF.

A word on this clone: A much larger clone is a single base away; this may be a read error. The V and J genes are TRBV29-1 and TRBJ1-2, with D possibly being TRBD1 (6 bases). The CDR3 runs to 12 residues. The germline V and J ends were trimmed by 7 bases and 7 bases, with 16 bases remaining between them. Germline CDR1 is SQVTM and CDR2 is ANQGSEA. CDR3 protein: CSATGSVSGYTF. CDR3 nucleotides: TGCAGCGCCACAGGGAGTGTCAGTGGCTACACCTTC.